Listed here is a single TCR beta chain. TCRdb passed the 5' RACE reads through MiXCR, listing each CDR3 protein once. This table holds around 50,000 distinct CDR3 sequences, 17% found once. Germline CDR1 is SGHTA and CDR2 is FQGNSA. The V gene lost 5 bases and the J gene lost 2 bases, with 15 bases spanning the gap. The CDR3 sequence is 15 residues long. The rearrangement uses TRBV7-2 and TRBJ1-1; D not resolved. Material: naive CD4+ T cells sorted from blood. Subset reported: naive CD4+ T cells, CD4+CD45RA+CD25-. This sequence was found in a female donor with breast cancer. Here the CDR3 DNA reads TGTGCCAGCAGCCCATCCTTGGCCGGTAACACTGAAGCTTTCTTT. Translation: CASSPSLAGNTEAFF.